A selection of T cell receptor beta chains follows, all from one sample in a study of PD-L1 blockade in urothelial cancer. Sequencing was performed with immunoSEQ multiplex PCR; in TCRdb, only in-frame clones are kept and a portion is missing. This sample has 40,000 to 55,000 clones, with more than 70% found just once. Source: PBMCs, taken around atezolizumab (anti-PD-L1) treatment. All receptors derive from a man aged 60-69 years with urothelial cancer. CDR3s include the opening cysteine and the closing phenylalanine or tryptophan. D genes are given only for firm matches. Not every row has a clone size; where given, it reads once, few, many or a size class.

v_call,j_call,cdr3_length,clone_size,d_call,cdr3_nt,cdr3_aa
TRBV21-1,TRBJ1-1,17,NA,NA,TGTGCCAGCAGTGCGACACAAAGACACAGGGGGGGGACTGAAGCTTTCTTT,CASSATQRHRGGTEAFF
TRBV5-1,TRBJ1-5,13,NA,TRBD1,TGCGCCAGCAGTTTCACCACAGGGGGGCCCCAGCATTTT,CASSFTTGGPQHF
TRBV28,TRBJ1-4,17,NA,TRBD1,TGTGCCAGCAGTTCGATGGACAGGGGGAGAACTAATGAAAAACTGTTTTTT,CASSSMDRGRTNEKLFF
TRBV6-5,TRBJ1-1,15,NA,TRBD1,TGTGCCAGCAGTTACTGGGACAGTAGGAACACTGAAGCTTTCTTT,CASSYWDSRNTEAFF
TRBV2,TRBJ1-2,14,NA,NA,TGTGCCAGCAGTGAAGACAGGGTGGACTATGGCTACACCTTC,CASSEDRVDYGYTF
TRBV27,TRBJ2-5,15,NA,TRBD1,TGTGCCAGCAGTCTCCGGGACAGGGGAGGGGAGACCCAGTACTTC,CASSLRDRGGETQYF
TRBV6-5,TRBJ1-1,15,NA,TRBD1,TGTGCCAGCATCAAGACCGGGACAGGGCGCGCTGAAGCTTTCTTT,CASIKTGTGRAEAFF
TRBV4-1,TRBJ2-3,19,NA,TRBD2,TGCGCCAGCAGCCAAGAAAGGGGGACTAGCGGGGGGGCCGCAGATACGCAGTATTTT,CASSQERGTSGGAADTQYF
TRBV7-2,TRBJ2-1,16,NA,TRBD2,TGTGCCAGCAGCTCCCAGCCAGCGGGGGGCTACAATGAGCAGTTCTTC,CASSSQPAGGYNEQFF
TRBV5-6,TRBJ1-3,13,NA,NA,TGTGCCAGCAGCTCGATCAGTGGAAACACCATATATTTT,CASSSISGNTIYF
TRBV5-1,TRBJ2-5,15,NA,TRBD2,TGCGCCAGCAGCTCGGGGGGTGGAGGGAGAGAGACCCAGTACTTC,CASSSGGGGRETQYF
TRBV5-1,TRBJ1-2,16,NA,TRBD1,TGCGCCAGCAGCTCCTCCCCGGGACAGGGAACCTATGGCTACACCTTC,CASSSSPGQGTYGYTF
TRBV18,TRBJ2-1,14,NA,NA,TGTGCCAGCTCACCCCAAGTAGAGGGCGATGAGCAGTTCTTC,CASSPQVEGDEQFF
TRBV25-1,TRBJ2-7,12,NA,NA,TGTGCCAGCAGTGCAACGGGCTACGAGCAGTACTTC,CASSATGYEQYF
TRBV6-6,TRBJ1-2,11,NA,NA,TGTGCCAGCAGTTACAATGAGGGCTACACCTTC,CASSYNEGYTF
TRBV10-2,TRBJ2-5,17,NA,NA,TGCGCCAGCAGTGAGGAGGTGCCAGGGACTGCTCGAGGGACCCAGTACTTC,CASSEEVPGTARGTQYF
TRBV28,TRBJ2-6,17,NA,NA,TGTGCCAGCAGTTCCCCAACCGGGAGAACCGGGGCCAACGTCCTGACTTTC,CASSSPTGRTGANVLTF
TRBV2,TRBJ2-3,13,NA,NA,TGTGCCAGCAGTGAAACCCGGGGAGATACGCAGTATTTT,CASSETRGDTQYF
TRBV6-1,TRBJ2-1,15,NA,TRBD2,TGTGCCAGCACTACGACTAGCGGGGGGGCGAATGAGCAGTTCTTC,CASTTTSGGANEQFF
TRBV6-4,TRBJ1-1,13,NA,NA,TGTGCCAGCAACCAGGGGATGAACACTGAAGCTTTCTTT,CASNQGMNTEAFF
TRBV7-2,TRBJ1-3,13,NA,NA,TGTGCCAGCAGCTTGGGGGGTGGAAACACCATATATTTT,CASSLGGGNTIYF
TRBV6-1,TRBJ1-6,14,NA,NA,TGTGCCAGCAGTGAAGGACAATCGAATTCACCCCTCCACTTT,CASSEGQSNSPLHF
TRBV21-1,TRBJ2-1,17,NA,NA,TGTGCCAGCAGCAGCCAATCCGGGACAGGCCTACACAATGAGCAGTTCTTC,CASSSQSGTGLHNEQFF
TRBV30,TRBJ1-3,17,NA,TRBD1,TGTGCCTGGACCCCTCAGGTCAGGGGGTCTCCTGGAAACACCATATATTTT,CAWTPQVRGSPGNTIYF
TRBV7-2,TRBJ2-1,18,NA,TRBD2,TGTGCCAGCAGCTCCATGCGGACTAGCGGGAGCTCCTACAATGAGCAGTTCTTC,CASSSMRTSGSSYNEQFF
TRBV19,TRBJ1-1,16,once,NA,TGTGCCAGTACTCCCGGAGGGGATTACTCCTACACTGAAGCTTTCTTT,CASTPGGDYSYTEAFF
TRBV6-1,TRBJ2-7,15,NA,TRBD2,TGTGCCAGCAGTAATTTTGGCGGGGGGGCCTACGAGCAGTACTTC,CASSNFGGGAYEQYF
TRBV30,TRBJ2-1,16,NA,TRBD2,TGTGCCTGGAGTCTCATTAGCGGGGGAACGAGGAATGAGCAGTTCTTC,CAWSLISGGTRNEQFF
TRBV6-5,TRBJ2-7,13,NA,TRBD2,TGTGCCAGCACTACGTCTAGCGGCTACGAGCAGTACTTC,CASTTSSGYEQYF
TRBV28,TRBJ2-3,12,NA,NA,TGTGCCAGCACCACACAACCATATACGCAGTATTTT,CASTTQPYTQYF
TRBV6-5,TRBJ2-3,16,NA,NA,TGTGCCAGCAGTTACTCCAGTATTAGCAGCACAGATACGCAGTATTTT,CASSYSSISSTDTQYF
TRBV5-1,TRBJ1-2,15,NA,TRBD1,TGCGCCAGCAGCTTTCAGGGGGCATCTAACTATGGCTACACCTTC,CASSFQGASNYGYTF
TRBV6-1,TRBJ2-7,14,NA,NA,TGTGCCAGCAGAACCGGGAGTTATGGGTACGAGCAGTACTTC,CASRTGSYGYEQYF
TRBV7-2,TRBJ2-7,15,NA,NA,TGTGCCAGCAGCCGAAGGGGGGCTAGCGGCTACGAGCAGTACTTC,CASSRRGASGYEQYF
TRBV6-5,TRBJ2-7,15,NA,TRBD2,TGTGCCAGCAGAGATCCGGGACTAGCGTTCTACGAGCAGTACTTC,CASRDPGLAFYEQYF
TRBV30,TRBJ2-3,14,NA,NA,TGTGCCGTACCATACAGGGATCGCACAGATACGCAGTATTTT,CAVPYRDRTDTQYF